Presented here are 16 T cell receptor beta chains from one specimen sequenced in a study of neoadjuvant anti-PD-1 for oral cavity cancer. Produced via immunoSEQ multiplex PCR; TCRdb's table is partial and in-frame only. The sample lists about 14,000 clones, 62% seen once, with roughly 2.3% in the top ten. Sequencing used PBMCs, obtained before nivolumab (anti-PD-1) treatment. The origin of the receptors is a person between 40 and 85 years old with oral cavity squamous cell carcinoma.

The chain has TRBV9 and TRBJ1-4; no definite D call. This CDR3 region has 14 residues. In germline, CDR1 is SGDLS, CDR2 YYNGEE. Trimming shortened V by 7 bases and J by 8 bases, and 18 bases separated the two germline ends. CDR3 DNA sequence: TGTGCCAGCGCGAGGGCACAAAGGTCGGAAAAACTGTTTTTT. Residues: CASARAQRSEKLFF. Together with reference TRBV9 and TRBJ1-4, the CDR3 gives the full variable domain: DSGVTQTPKHLITATGQRVTLRCSPRSGDLSVYWYQQSLDQGLQFLIQYYNGEERAKGNILERFSAQQFPDLHSELNLSSLELGDSALYFCASARAQRSEKLFFGSGTQLSVL.

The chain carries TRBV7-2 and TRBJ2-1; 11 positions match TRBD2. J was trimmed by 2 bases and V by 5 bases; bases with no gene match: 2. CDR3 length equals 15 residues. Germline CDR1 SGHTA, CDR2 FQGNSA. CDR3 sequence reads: CASSISGGAYNEQFF. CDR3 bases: TGTGCCAGCAGCATTAGCGGGGGGGCCTACAATGAGCAGTTCTTC.

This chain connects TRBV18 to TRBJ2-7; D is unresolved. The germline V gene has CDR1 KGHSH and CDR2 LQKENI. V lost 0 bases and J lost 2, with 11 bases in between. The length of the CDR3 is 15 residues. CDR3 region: CASSPPGPGTYEQYF. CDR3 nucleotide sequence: TGTGCCAGCTCACCACCAGGGCCGGGTACCTACGAGCAGTACTTC.

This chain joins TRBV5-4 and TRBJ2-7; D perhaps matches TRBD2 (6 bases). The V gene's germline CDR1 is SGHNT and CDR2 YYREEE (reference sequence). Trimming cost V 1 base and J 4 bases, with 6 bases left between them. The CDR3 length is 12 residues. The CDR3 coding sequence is TGTGCCAGCAGCTTGCGGGGGTACGAGCAGTACTTC. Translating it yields CASSLRGYEQYF.

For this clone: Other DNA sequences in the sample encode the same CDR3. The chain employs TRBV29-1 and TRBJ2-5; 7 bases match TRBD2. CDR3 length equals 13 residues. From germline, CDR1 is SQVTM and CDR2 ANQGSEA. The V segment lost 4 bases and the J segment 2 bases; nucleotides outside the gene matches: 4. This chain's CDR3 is CSVALANQETQYF. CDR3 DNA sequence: TGCAGCGTTGCACTAGCGAATCAAGAGACCCAGTACTTC.

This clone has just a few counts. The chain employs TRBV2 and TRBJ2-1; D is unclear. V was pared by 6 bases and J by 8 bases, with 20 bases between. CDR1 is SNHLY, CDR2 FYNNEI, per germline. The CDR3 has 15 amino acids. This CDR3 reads CASSTRPDQRYEQFF. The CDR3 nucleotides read TGTGCCAGCAGCACCAGACCAGATCAGAGGTATGAGCAGTTCTTC.

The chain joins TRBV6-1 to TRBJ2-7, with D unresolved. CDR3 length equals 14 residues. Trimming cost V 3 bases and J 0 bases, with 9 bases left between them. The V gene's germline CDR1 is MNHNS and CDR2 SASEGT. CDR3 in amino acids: CASSEGPNSYEQYF. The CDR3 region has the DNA TGTGCCAGCAGTGAGGGTCCCAACTCCTACGAGCAGTACTTC.

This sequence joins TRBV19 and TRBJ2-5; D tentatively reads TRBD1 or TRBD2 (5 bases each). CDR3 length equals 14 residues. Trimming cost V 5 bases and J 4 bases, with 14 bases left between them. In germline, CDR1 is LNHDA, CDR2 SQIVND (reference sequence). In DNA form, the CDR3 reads TGTGCCAGTAGTCTCCTTGAGGGGTCAGAGACCCAGTACTTC. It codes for CASSLLEGSETQYF.

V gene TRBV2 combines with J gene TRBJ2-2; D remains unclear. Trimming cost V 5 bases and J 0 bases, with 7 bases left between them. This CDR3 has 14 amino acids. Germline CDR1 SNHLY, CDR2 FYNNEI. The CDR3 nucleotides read TGTGCCAGCAGTTGGCCAGCGAACACCGGGGAGCTGTTTTTT. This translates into CASSWPANTGELFF.

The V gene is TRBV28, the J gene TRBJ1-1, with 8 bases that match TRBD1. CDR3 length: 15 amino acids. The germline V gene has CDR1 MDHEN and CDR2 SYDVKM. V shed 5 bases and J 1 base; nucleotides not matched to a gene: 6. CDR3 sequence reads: CASSPWTGRNTEAFF. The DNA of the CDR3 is TGTGCCAGCAGTCCATGGACAGGGAGGAACACTGAAGCTTTCTTT.

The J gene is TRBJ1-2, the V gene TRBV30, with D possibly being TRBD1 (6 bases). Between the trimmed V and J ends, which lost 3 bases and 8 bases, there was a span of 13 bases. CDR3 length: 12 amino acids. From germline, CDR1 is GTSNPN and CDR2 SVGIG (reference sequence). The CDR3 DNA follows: TGTGCCTGGAGCCCCGAGGGGGGGGGCTACACCTTC. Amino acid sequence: CAWSPEGGGYTF.

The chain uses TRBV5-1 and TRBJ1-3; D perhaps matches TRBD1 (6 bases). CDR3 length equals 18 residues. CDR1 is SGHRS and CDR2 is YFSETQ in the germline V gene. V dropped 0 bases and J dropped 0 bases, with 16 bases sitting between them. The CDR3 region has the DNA TGCGCCAGCAGCTTGGTGGCGGGGGCGACCACCTCTGGAAACACCATATATTTT. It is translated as CASSLVAGATTSGNTIYF. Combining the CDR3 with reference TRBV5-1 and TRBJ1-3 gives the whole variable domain KAGVTQTPRYLIKTRGQQVTLSCSPISGHRSVSWYQQTPGQGLQFLFEYFSETQRNKGNFPGRFSGRQFSNSRSEMNVSTLELGDSALYLCASSLVAGATTSGNTIYFGEGSWLTVV.

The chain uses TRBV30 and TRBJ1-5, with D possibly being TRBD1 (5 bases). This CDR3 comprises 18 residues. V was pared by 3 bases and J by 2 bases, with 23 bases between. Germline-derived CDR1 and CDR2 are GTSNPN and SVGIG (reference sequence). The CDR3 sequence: CAWSYGQSRVRGNQPQHF. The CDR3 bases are TGTGCCTGGAGCTATGGCCAATCCAGGGTCAGGGGCAATCAGCCCCAGCATTTT.

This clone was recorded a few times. The CDR3 protein is CASSYLRDRGNYGYTF. The CDR3 nucleotides read TGTGCCAGCAGTTACCTCCGGGACAGGGGGAACTATGGCTACACCTTC. The J gene is TRBJ1-2, the V gene TRBV6-5; 11 bases map to TRBD1. J lost 2 bases, V lost 2 bases, and 4 bases had no gene match. The CDR3 covers 16 residues. Germline values: CDR1 MNHEY, CDR2 SVGAGI.

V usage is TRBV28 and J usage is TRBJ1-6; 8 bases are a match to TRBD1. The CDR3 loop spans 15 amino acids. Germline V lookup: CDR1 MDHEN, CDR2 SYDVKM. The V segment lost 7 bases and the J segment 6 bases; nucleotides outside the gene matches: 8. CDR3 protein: CASIVGTGVNSPLHF. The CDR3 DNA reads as TGTGCCAGCATCGTGGGGACAGGCGTTAATTCACCCCTCCACTTT.

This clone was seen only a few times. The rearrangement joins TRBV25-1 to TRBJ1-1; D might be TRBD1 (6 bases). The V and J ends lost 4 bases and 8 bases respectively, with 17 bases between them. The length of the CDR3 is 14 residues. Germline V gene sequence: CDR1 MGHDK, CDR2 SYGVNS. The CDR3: CASSGQSWGAEAFF. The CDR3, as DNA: TGTGCCAGCAGTGGGCAGTCCTGGGGGGCGGAAGCTTTCTTT.